The T cell receptor beta chain under discussion was sequenced for a study of blood T cells in healthy people across ages. Findings and caveats of the study: Nothing was known about donor CMV status, and this possibly confounded expanded clonotype changes.

A second about 7 to 12 cycle PCR used barcoded and J-beta primers. Via MiXCR, TCRdb re-called the 5' RACE reads, giving one row per CDR3 protein. This table holds about 1.6 million distinct CDR3 sequences, about 35% found once. For this clonotype: Its antigen is not known.

V was shortened by 1 base and J by 3 bases, with 21 bases between the two germline ends. The CDR3 has 18 amino acids. CDR1 is SEHNR and CDR2 is FQNEAQ in the germline V gene (reference sequence). The chain links TRBV7-9 to TRBJ1-1; TRBD1 is a possible D gene (6 bases). Sequencing was done on a sample of blood. This sequence was found in a woman aged 25-40 years in good health. In nucleotides, the CDR3 is TGTGCCAGCAGCTTAGGGCTCGATACAGGGCCGCTAGACACTGAAGCTTTCTTT. Its translation is CASSLGLDTGPLDTEAFF.